Below are 29 T cell receptor beta chains sequenced from a single sample in a study of shared clonotypes between healthy human individuals. In the naive CD8 group, cells lacked CD45RO and were positively selected for CCR7, so terminally differentiated effector memory CD45RA+ cells were left out. The method was immunoSEQ multiplex PCR; TCRdb's version includes in-frame clones alone and lacks a portion of them. The data contain roughly 2,000,000 clones, just under 95% of them singletons. Sequencing was performed on naive CD8+ T cells from PBMCs. These receptor sequences come from a man aged 18 to 35 in good health. Some clones in this sample may be carry-over from other donors' samples.

In regard to this clone: The same CDR3 can be traced to other DNA sequences in this sample. This chain links TRBV27 with TRBJ2-5, with 7 nucleotides matching TRBD1. This CDR3 is built from 13 residues. Germline assignment: CDR1 MNHEY and CDR2 SMNVEV (reference sequence). V shed 4 bases and J 5 bases; nucleotides not matched to a gene: 4. The CDR3 loop reads CASSSYRGETQYF. CDR3 coding DNA: TGTGCCAGCAGTTCGTACAGGGGTGAGACCCAGTACTTC.

The chain recombines TRBV14 with TRBJ1-2; D ambiguous. With 3 bases removed from V and 8 bases from J, the gap between germline ends came to 16 bases. Germline V lookup: CDR1 SGHDN, CDR2 FVKESK. This CDR3 spans 14 amino acids. The CDR3 here is CASSQASNYGGYTF. In DNA form, the CDR3 reads TGTGCCAGCAGCCAGGCTTCTAACTATGGCGGCTACACCTTC. Full variable domain (rest looked up from reference TRBV14 and TRBJ1-2): EAGVTQFPSHSVIEKGQTVTLRCDPISGHDNLYWYRRVMGKEIKFLLHFVKESKQDESGMPNNRFLAERTGGTYSTLKVQPAELEDSGVYFCASSQASNYGGYTFGSGTRLTVV.

The chain employs TRBV7-9 and TRBJ2-1; D may be TRBD1 or TRBD2 (5 bases each). This CDR3 has 17 residues. Germline assignment: CDR1 SEHNR and CDR2 FQNEAQ (reference sequence). Trimming took 4 bases from V and 7 from J, leaving 23 bases between them. The CDR3 is CASSSRDGVRVYNEQFF. CDR3 sequence (DNA): TGTGCCAGCAGCTCCCGGGACGGGGTCAGGGTGTATAATGAGCAGTTCTTC.

This clone was counted only a few times. J is TRBJ1-1 and V is TRBV10-1, with no clear D. V was cut by 0 bases and J by 4 bases, with 6 bases left in between. Germline V gene sequence: CDR1 WNHNN, CDR2 SYGVQD (reference sequence). This CDR3 contains 13 residues. The CDR3 sequence is CASSESFVTEAFF. CDR3 sequence (DNA): TGCGCCAGCAGTGAGTCGTTTGTCACTGAAGCTTTCTTT.

The chain carries TRBV10-2 and TRBJ2-7; D uncertain. The CDR3 has 12 amino acids. Trimming shortened V by 3 bases and J by 0 bases, and 3 bases separated the two germline ends. CDR1 is WSHSY, CDR2 SAAADI, per germline. CDR3 coding DNA: TGCGCCAGCAGTGACCGCTCCTACGAGCAGTACTTC. Protein sequence: CASSDRSYEQYF.

This clone is a singleton in its sample. Distinct nucleotide sequences in the sample also encode this CDR3. The chain employs TRBV7-9 and TRBJ2-7, with TRBD1 matching 9 bases. Germline trimming cut 5 bases from V and 3 bases from J; bases unmatched to any gene: 5. CDR1 is SEHNR, CDR2 FQNEAQ, per germline (reference sequence). The CDR3 is made up of 14 amino acids. The CDR3 DNA reads as TGTGCCAGCAGCCCGCGGGACAGGGACTACGAGCAGTACTTC. This sequence encodes CASSPRDRDYEQYF.

The chain combines TRBV4-2 with TRBJ2-5; a weak D match, TRBD1 (6 bases). The CDR3 length is 17 residues. Germline lookup yields CDR1 LGHNA and CDR2 YNFKEQ. V was cut by 1 base and J by 1 base, with 16 bases left in between. The CDR3 loop reads CASSQGGTGIGQETQYF. CDR3 sequence (DNA): TGTGCCAGCAGCCAAGGGGGCACAGGGATAGGCCAAGAGACCCAGTACTTC.

The chain recombines TRBV6-6 with TRBJ2-3; 9 bases fit TRBD1. The germline gives CDR1 MNHNY, CDR2 SVGAGI (reference sequence). V was pared by 8 bases and J by 10 bases, with 7 bases of the junction left unmatched. This CDR3 contains 12 residues. The CDR3 bases are TGTGCCAGCCGCCACAGGGGGCATCCGCAGTATTTT. Translation: CASRHRGHPQYF.

This chain joins TRBV28 and TRBJ2-1; TRBD2 matches at 7 bases. Germline V gives CDR1 MDHEN, CDR2 SYDVKM. This CDR3 has 14 residues. J was trimmed by 2 bases and V by 6 bases; bases with no gene match: 4. The CDR3 region has the DNA TGTGCCAGCAGCCGACTAGCAACCTACAATGAGCAGTTCTTC. This gives the protein CASSRLATYNEQFF.

The V call is TRBV15, the J call TRBJ2-6; D assignment may be TRBD1 or TRBD2 (5 bases each). The ends were cut back, 8 bases at V and 2 bases at J, with 13 bases in the middle. This CDR3 is 15 amino acids long. Germline CDR1 reads LNHNV; CDR2 reads YYDKDF (reference sequence). In nucleotides, the CDR3 is TGTGCCACCTCCGGGACGGGAACTGGGGCCAACGTCCTGACTTTC. This codes for CATSGTGTGANVLTF. Supplemented by reference TRBV15 and TRBJ2-6, the full variable domain reads DAMVIQNPRYQVTQFGKPVTLSCSQTLNHNVMYWYQQKSSQAPKLLFHYYDKDFNNEADTPDNFQSRRPNTSFCFLDIRSPGLGDTAMYLCATSGTGTGANVLTFGAGSRLTVL.

This sequence joins TRBV28 and TRBJ2-1; 11 nucleotides line up with TRBD2. CDR3 length: 19 residues. V gave up 10 bases and J gave up 5 bases; unmatched junction bases: 22. Germline V lookup: CDR1 MDHEN, CDR2 SYDVKM. This CDR3 is CATRVGHLAGGVLNNEQFF. DNA of the CDR3: TGTGCCACCAGGGTGGGGCACCTAGCGGGAGGCGTGCTCAACAATGAGCAGTTCTTC. Based on the CDR3 plus reference TRBV28 and TRBJ2-1, the full variable domain is DVKVTQSSRYLVKRTGEKVFLECVQDMDHENMFWYRQDPGLGLRLIYFSYDVKMKEKGDIPEGYSVSREKKERFSLILESASTNQTSMYLCATRVGHLAGGVLNNEQFFGPGTRLTVL.

The rearrangement uses TRBV11-2 and TRBJ2-6; no reliable D call. Trimming pared 0 bases from V and 4 bases from J, leaving 10 bases between. The CDR3 consists of 16 residues. Germline CDR1 reads SGHAT; CDR2 reads FQNNGV. CDR3 nucleotides: TGTGCCAGCAGCTTAGAGCCAGGCACAGGGGCCAACGTCCTGACTTTC. This codes for CASSLEPGTGANVLTF.

V is TRBV10-3 and J is TRBJ2-2, with D perhaps TRBD1 (6 bases). V lost 3 bases to trimming and J lost 0 bases, with 26 bases between them. This CDR3 comprises 21 residues. Germline V gene lookup returns CDR1 ENHRY and CDR2 SYGVKD. This CDR3 is CAISDSRPLDRTLANTGELFF. In DNA form, the CDR3 reads TGTGCCATCAGTGATTCTCGACCTCTAGACAGGACCCTCGCGAACACCGGGGAGCTGTTTTTT.

The J gene is TRBJ2-2, the V gene TRBV11-2, with D tentatively TRBD2 (6 bases). Germline loops: CDR1 SGHAT, CDR2 FQNNGV. This CDR3 has 14 residues. V shed 1 base and J shed 8 bases, with 11 bases lying between them. The CDR3 nucleotides are TGTGCCAGCAGCTTAGGAGCGGGTCGGGGGGAGCTGTTTTTT. Translating it yields CASSLGAGRGELFF.

This clone turned up a few times. The chain employs TRBV6-5 and TRBJ1-5; D is perhaps TRBD1 (5 bases). The germline V gene has CDR1 MNHEY and CDR2 SVGAGI. This CDR3 is 14 amino acids long. The V and J ends lost 2 bases and 6 bases respectively, with 11 bases between them. The CDR3 loop reads CASSYMEGSQPQHF. In DNA, the CDR3 is TGTGCCAGCAGTTACATGGAGGGGAGTCAGCCCCAGCATTTT.

The DNA for the CDR3 is TGTGCCAGCAGTGAAACTAGCGGGAGATACAATGAGCAGTTCTTC. The encoded protein is CASSETSGRYNEQFF. The chain recombines TRBV25-1 with TRBJ2-1; 11 nucleotides line up with TRBD2. Trimming at V came to 2 bases and at J to 4 bases, leaving 1 base not matched to a gene. The length of the CDR3 is 15 residues. CDR1 is MGHDK and CDR2 is SYGVNS in the germline V gene.

The chain links TRBV6-5 to TRBJ1-1; D unresolved. V dropped 5 bases and J dropped 4 bases, with 8 bases sitting between them. Germline CDR1 MNHEY, CDR2 SVGAGI. This CDR3 has 12 amino acids. The CDR3: CASSHTGTEAFF. In DNA form, the CDR3 reads TGTGCCAGCAGTCATACTGGCACTGAAGCTTTCTTT.

This sequence joins TRBV5-6 and TRBJ2-7; either TRBD1 or TRBD2 may supply D (5 bases each). Germline V gives CDR1 SGHDT, CDR2 YYEEEE. The CDR3 has 15 residues. The V gene lost 0 bases and the J gene lost 4 bases, with 14 bases spanning the gap. In DNA form, the CDR3 reads TGTGCCAGCAGCTTGGGGGGGTCAGGTCGGTACGAGCAGTACTTC. Translated: CASSLGGSGRYEQYF.

Of note for this clone: Other nucleotide sequences in the sample specify the same CDR3. As DNA, the CDR3 is TGCAGTGCTAGGGTGACCGGGGAGCTGTTTTTT. This gives the protein CSARVTGELFF. The V gene is TRBV20-1, the J gene TRBJ2-2; D remains ambiguous. Trimming removed 3 bases at V and 5 bases at J, with 4 bases between. CDR1 is DFQATT, CDR2 SNEGSKA, per germline (reference sequence). The CDR3 sequence is 11 residues long.

The chain combines TRBV9 with TRBJ2-7, with D unclear. The germline V and J ends were trimmed by 0 bases and 2 bases, with 12 bases remaining between them. The CDR3 extends over 15 amino acids. Looked up from germline, CDR1 is SGDLS and CDR2 is YYNGEE. CDR3 amino acids: CASSVGPADTYEQYF. CDR3 coding DNA: TGTGCCAGCAGCGTAGGGCCGGCAGATACCTACGAGCAGTACTTC.

This chain uses TRBV4-2 with TRBJ2-1; D is unclear. The germline gives CDR1 LGHNA, CDR2 YNFKEQ. V was clipped by 0 bases and J by 8 bases, with 5 bases between them. The CDR3 totals 12 residues. The CDR3 nucleotides are TGTGCCAGCAGCCAAGATGAAGATGAGCAGTTCTTC. Translating it yields CASSQDEDEQFF.

The chain recombines TRBV5-6 with TRBJ2-1; 11 bases align to TRBD2. V lost 3 bases to trimming and J lost 5 bases; unmatched junction nucleotides: 4. Germline V gene lookup returns CDR1 SGHDT and CDR2 YYEEEE. CDR3 length equals 15 residues. CDR3 residues: CASSSLAGENNEQFF. The CDR3 DNA reads as TGTGCCAGCAGCTCACTAGCGGGGGAAAACAATGAGCAGTTCTTC.

J is TRBJ2-7 and V is TRBV6-5; 10 nucleotides line up with TRBD1. CDR3 size: 14 residues. Trimming took 5 bases from V and 6 from J; bases not matched to a gene: 7. The germline gives CDR1 MNHEY, CDR2 SVGAGI. CDR3 DNA sequence: TGTGCCAGCAGTCCCGGGACAGGGGTTTTCGAGCAGTACTTC. Translation: CASSPGTGVFEQYF.

This clone was recorded once. The V and J genes are TRBV9 and TRBJ2-2, with 8 nucleotides matching TRBD2. J was trimmed by 0 bases and V by 0 bases; bases with no gene match: 1. The CDR3 contains 16 residues. CDR1 SGDLS and CDR2 YYNGEE come from the germline V gene. The CDR3 bases are TGTGCCAGCAGCGTAGGACTAGCGCCGAACACCGGGGAGCTGTTTTTT. Translation gives CASSVGLAPNTGELFF. The full variable domain, its missing parts supplied by reference TRBV9 and TRBJ2-2, is DSGVTQTPKHLITATGQRVTLRCSPRSGDLSVYWYQQSLDQGLQFLIQYYNGEERAKGNILERFSAQQFPDLHSELNLSSLELGDSALYFCASSVGLAPNTGELFFGEGSRLTVL.

The chain couples TRBV19 to TRBJ2-3, with D hard to call. The CDR3 spans 13 residues. V lost 11 bases to trimming and J lost 4 bases, with 16 bases between them. The germline CDR1 and CDR2 sequences are LNHDA and SQIVND (reference sequence). The CDR3 nucleotides read TGTGCCGCCGCAGGACGCCACCCAGATACGCAGTATTTT. As protein: CAAAGRHPDTQYF.

The chain carries TRBV2 and TRBJ2-5, with D possibly matching TRBD1 (7 bases). The CDR3 is 15 residues long. Germline V CDR1 and CDR2: SNHLY, FYNNEI. Trimming removed 5 bases at V and 4 bases at J, with 17 bases between. In DNA form, the CDR3 reads TGTGCCAGCAGTCAGGGGGGAGGTATAGGAGAGACCCAGTACTTC. Translation gives CASSQGGGIGETQYF.

V usage is TRBV5-1 and J usage is TRBJ1-1; the match to TRBD1 covers 10 bases. The ends lost 1 base at V and 0 bases at J; junction bases unmatched: 12. Germline CDR1 and CDR2: SGHRS and YFSETQ. The CDR3 consists of 19 residues. The DNA for the CDR3 is TGCGCCAGCAGCTTGCTAGACGCGGGACAGGGGCCCATGAACACTGAAGCTTTCTTT. It codes for CASSLLDAGQGPMNTEAFF.

Comments on this clone: This same CDR3 is encoded by further DNA sequences in the sample. The chain recombines TRBV11-2 with TRBJ2-1, with D tentatively TRBD1 (6 bases). Trimming removed 4 bases from V and 5 bases from J, with 9 bases in between. Germline V gene data show CDR1 as SGHAT and CDR2 as FQNNGV. The CDR3 has 13 residues. This CDR3 is CASSSRTDNEQFF. CDR3 nucleotides: TGTGCCAGCAGCTCCCGGACAGACAATGAGCAGTTCTTC. Variable domain in full (rest from reference TRBV11-2 and TRBJ2-1): EAGVAQSPRYKIIEKRQSVAFWCNPISGHATLYWYQQILGQGPKLLIQFQNNGVVDDSQLPKDRFSAERLKGVDSTLKIQPAKLEDSAVYLCASSSRTDNEQFFGPGTRLTVL.

The chain has TRBV7-9 and TRBJ2-1; possibly TRBD1 for D (5 bases). The V end lost 5 bases, the J end lost 4 bases, and 9 bases lay between the germline ends. Germline CDR1 is SEHNR and CDR2 is FQNEAQ (reference sequence). This CDR3 region has 13 residues. The CDR3 here is CASSQTVYNEQFF. For the CDR3, the DNA is TGTGCCAGCAGCCAGACAGTATACAATGAGCAGTTCTTC.